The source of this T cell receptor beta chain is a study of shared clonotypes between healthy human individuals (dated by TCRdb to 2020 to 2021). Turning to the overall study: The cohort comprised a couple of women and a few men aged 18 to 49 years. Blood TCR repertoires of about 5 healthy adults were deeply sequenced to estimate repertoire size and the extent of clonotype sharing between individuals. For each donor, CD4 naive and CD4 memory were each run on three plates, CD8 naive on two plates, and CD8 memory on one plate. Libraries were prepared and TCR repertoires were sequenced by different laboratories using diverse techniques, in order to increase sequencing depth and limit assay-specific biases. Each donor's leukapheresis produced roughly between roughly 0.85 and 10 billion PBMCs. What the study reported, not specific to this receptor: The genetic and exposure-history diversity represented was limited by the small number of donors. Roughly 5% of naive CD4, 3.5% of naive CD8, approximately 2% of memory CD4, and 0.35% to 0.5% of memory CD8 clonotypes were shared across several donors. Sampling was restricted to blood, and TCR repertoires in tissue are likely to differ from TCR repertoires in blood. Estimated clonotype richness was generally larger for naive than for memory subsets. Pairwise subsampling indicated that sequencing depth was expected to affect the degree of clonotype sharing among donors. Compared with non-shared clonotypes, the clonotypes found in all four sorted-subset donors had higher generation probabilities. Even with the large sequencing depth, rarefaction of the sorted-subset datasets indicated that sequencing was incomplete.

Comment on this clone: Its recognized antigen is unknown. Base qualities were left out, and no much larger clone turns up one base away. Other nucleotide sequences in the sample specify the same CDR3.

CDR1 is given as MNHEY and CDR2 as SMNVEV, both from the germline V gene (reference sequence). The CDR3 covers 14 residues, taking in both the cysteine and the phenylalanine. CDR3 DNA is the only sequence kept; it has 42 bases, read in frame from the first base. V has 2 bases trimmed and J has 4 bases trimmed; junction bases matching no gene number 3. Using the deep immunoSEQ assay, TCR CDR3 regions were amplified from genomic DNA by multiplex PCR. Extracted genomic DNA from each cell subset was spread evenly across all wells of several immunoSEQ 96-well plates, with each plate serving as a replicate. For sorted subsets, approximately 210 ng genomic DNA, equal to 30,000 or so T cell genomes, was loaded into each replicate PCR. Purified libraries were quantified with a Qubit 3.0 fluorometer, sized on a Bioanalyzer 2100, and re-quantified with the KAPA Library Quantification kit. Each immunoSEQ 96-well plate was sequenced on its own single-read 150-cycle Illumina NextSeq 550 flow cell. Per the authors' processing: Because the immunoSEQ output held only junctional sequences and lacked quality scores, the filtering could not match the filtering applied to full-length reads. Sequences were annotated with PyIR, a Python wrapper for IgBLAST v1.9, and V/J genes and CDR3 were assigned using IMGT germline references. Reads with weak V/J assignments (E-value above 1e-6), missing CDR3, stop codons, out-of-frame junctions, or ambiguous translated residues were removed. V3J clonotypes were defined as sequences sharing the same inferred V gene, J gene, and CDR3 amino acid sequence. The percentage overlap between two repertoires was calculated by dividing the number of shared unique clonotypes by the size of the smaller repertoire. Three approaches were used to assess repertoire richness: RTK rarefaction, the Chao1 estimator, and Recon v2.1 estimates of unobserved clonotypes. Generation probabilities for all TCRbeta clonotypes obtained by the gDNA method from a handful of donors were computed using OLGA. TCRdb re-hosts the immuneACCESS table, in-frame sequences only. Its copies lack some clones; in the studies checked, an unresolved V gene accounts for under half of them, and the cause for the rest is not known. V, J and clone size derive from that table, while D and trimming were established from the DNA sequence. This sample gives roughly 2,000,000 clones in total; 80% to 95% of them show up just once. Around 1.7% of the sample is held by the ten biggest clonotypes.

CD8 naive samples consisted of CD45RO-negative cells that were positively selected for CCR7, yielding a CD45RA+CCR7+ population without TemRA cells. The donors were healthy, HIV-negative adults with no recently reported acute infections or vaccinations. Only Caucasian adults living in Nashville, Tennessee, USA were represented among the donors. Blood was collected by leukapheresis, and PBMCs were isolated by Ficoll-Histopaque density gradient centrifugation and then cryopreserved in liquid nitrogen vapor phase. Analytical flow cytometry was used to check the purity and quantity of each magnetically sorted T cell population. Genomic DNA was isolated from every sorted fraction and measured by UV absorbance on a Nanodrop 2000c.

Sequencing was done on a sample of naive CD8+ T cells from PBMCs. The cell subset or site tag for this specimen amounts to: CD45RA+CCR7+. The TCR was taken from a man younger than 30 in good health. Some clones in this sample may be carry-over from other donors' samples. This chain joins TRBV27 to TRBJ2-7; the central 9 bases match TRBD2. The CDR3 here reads CASSLLAGSYEQYF. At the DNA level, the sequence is TGTGCCAGCAGTTTACTAGCGGGATCTTACGAGCAGTACTTC.